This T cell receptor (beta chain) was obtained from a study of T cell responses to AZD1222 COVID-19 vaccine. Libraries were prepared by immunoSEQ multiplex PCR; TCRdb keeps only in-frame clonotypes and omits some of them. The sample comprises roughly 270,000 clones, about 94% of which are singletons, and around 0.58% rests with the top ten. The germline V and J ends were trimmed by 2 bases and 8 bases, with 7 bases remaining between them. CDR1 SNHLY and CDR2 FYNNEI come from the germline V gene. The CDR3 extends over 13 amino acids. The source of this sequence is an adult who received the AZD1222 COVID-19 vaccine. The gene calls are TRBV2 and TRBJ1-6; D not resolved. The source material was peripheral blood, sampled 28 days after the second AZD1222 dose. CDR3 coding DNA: TGTGCCAGCAGTGAATCTAGAGATTCACCCCTCCACTTT. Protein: CASSESRDSPLHF.